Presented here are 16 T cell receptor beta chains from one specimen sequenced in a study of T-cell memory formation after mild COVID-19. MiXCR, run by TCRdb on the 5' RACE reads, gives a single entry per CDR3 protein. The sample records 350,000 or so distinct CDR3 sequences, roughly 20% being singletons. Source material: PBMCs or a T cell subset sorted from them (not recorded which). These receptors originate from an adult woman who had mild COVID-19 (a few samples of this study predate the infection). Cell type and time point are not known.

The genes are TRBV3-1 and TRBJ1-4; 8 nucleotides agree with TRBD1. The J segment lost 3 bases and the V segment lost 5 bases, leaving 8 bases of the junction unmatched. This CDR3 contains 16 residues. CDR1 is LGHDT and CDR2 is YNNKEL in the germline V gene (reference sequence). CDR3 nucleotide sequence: TGTGCCAGCAGCGGCAGGGGGCGTGACCCTAATGAAAAACTGTTTTTT. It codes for CASSGRGRDPNEKLFF.

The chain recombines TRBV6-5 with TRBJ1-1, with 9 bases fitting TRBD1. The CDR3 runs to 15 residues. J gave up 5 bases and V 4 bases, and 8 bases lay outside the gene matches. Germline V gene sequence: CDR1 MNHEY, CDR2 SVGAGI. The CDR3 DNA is TGTGCCAGCAGTTCCGCCGGGACAGGGATTACTGAAGCTTTCTTT. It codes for CASSSAGTGITEAFF.

The CDR3 here is CASSLAVGGTTYEQYF. Written as DNA, the CDR3 is TGTGCCAGCAGCTTAGCGGTCGGGGGCACGACCTACGAGCAGTACTTC. This chain joins TRBV7-6 and TRBJ2-7; the D call may be TRBD1 or TRBD2 (6 bases each). Germline CDR1 reads SGHVS; CDR2 reads FNYEAQ. The CDR3 sequence is 16 residues long. Trimming left V 0 bases short and J 2 bases short, with 14 bases between.

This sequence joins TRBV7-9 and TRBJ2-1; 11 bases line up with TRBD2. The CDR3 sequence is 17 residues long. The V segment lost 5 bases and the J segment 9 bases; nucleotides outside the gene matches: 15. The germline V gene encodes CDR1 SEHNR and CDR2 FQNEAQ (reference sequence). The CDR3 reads CASSPGTSGGRIPEQFF. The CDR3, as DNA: TGTGCCAGCAGCCCCGGGACTAGCGGAGGACGTATTCCTGAGCAGTTCTTC. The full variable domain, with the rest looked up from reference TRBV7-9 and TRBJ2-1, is DTGVSQNPRHKITKRGQNVTFRCDPISEHNRLYWYRQTLGQGPEFLTYFQNEAQLEKSRLLSDRFSAERPKGSFSTLEIQRTEQGDSAMYLCASSPGTSGGRIPEQFFGPGTRLTVL.

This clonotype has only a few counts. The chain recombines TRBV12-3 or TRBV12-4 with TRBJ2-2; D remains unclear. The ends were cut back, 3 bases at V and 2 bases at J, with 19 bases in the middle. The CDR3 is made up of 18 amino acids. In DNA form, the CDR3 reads TGTGCCAGCAGTTTCCGTCTCTTGGTGAACCGAAACACCGGGGAGCTGTTTTTT. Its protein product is CASSFRLLVNRNTGELFF.

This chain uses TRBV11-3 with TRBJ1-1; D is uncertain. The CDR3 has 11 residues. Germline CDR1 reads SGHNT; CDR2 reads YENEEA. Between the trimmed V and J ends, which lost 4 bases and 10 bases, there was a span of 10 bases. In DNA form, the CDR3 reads TGTGCCAGCAGCTCGAGAGGGAGAGCTTTCTTT. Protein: CASSSRGRAFF.

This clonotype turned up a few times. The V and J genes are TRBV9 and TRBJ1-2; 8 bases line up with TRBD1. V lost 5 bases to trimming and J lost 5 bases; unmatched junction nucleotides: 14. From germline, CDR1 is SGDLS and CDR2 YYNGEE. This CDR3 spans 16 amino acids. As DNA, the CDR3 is TGTGCCAGCAGTGGGGACAGGATCTCCTATGGGTATGGCTACACCTTC. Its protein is CASSGDRISYGYGYTF.

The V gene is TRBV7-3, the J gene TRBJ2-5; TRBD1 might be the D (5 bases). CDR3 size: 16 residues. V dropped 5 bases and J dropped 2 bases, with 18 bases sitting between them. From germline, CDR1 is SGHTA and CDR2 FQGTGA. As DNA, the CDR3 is TGTGCCAGCAGCCCTTTTGGGGCAGGGCCTCAAGAGACCCAGTACTTC. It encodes CASSPFGAGPQETQYF.

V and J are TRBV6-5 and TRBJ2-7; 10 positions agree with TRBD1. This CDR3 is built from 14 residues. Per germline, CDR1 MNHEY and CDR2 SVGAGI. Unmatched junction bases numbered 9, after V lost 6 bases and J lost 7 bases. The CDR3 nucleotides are TGTGCCAGCAGGGGACAGGGGAATTGGGGTGAGCAGTACTTC. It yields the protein CASRGQGNWGEQYF.

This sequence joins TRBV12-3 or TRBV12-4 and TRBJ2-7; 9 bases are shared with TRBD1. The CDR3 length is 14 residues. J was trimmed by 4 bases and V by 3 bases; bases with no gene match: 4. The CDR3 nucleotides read TGTGCCAGCAGTTTTTACAGGGGGCAATACGAGCAGTACTTC. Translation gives CASSFYRGQYEQYF.

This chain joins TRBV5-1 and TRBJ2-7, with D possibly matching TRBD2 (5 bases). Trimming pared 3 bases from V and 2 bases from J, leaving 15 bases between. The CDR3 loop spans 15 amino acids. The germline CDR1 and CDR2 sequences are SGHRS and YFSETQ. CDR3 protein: CASSSISGPAYEQYF. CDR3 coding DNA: TGCGCCAGCAGCTCTATCAGCGGACCCGCCTACGAGCAGTACTTC.

CDR3 nucleotides: TGTGCCAGCAGCTTAGCGGGACTGGGACAGGGGGCAGAGACCCAGTACTTC. It translates to CASSLAGLGQGAETQYF. The chain employs TRBV7-2 and TRBJ2-5, with 12 positions matching TRBD1. Per the germline V gene, CDR1 is SGHTA and CDR2 is FQGNSA. The CDR3 has 17 amino acids. The V segment lost 0 bases and the J segment 4 bases; nucleotides outside the gene matches: 6. Full variable domain (rest looked up from reference TRBV7-2 and TRBJ2-5): GAGVSQSPSNKVTEKGKDVELRCDPISGHTALYWYRQSLGQGLEFLIYFQGNSAPDKSGLPSDRFSAERTGGSVSTLTIQRTQQEDSAVYLCASSLAGLGQGAETQYFGPGTRLLVL.

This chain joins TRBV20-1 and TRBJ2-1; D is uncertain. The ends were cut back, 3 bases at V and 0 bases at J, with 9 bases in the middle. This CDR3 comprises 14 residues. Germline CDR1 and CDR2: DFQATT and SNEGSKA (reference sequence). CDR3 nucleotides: TGCAGTGCTAGGAGCAGGAGCTCCTACAATGAGCAGTTCTTC. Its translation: CSARSRSSYNEQFF.

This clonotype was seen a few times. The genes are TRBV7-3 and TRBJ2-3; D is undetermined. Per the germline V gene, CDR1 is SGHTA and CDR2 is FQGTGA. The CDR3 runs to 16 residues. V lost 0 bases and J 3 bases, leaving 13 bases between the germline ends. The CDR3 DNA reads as TGTGCCAGCAGCTTAACCAGCGTAGTGGGGACAGATACGCAGTATTTT. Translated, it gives CASSLTSVVGTDTQYF.

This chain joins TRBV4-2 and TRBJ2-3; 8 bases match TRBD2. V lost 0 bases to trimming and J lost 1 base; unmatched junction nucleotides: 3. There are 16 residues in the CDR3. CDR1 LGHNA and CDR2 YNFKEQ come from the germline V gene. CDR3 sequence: CASSQELAVRTDTQYF. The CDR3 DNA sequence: TGTGCCAGCAGCCAAGAACTAGCGGTTCGCACAGATACGCAGTATTTT.

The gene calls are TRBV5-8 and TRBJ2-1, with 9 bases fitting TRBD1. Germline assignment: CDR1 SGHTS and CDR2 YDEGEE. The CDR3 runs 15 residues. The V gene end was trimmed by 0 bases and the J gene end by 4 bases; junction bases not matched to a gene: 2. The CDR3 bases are TGTGCCAGCAGCTTGGTACAGGGGGCGTACAATGAGCAGTTCTTC. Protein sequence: CASSLVQGAYNEQFF.